One and the same sample provided the 7 T cell receptor beta chains below, sequenced in a study of shared clonotypes between healthy human individuals. Clones were sequenced by immunoSEQ multiplex PCR, and TCRdb holds only the in-frame ones, with some missing. The sample records millions of clones, 90% to 95% being singletons. The material sequenced was naive CD4+ T cells sorted from blood. Subset defined: CD45RA+ positively selected. These receptors were obtained from a man between 18 and 29 years old in good health.

The chain joins TRBV28 to TRBJ1-3; 7 nucleotides align to TRBD1. This CDR3 region has 17 residues. The V and J ends lost 6 bases and 4 bases, in that order; junction bases with no gene match: 15. Germline CDR1 and CDR2: MDHEN and SYDVKM. In nucleotides, the CDR3 is TGTGCCAGCAGACCTCGCTCCGGGACAGCGGGCGGAAACACCATATATTTT. It is translated as CASRPRSGTAGGNTIYF.

In its sample, this clone was seen once. The gene calls are TRBV13 and TRBJ1-1; 7 nucleotides match TRBD1. From germline, CDR1 is PRHDT and CDR2 FYEKMQ (reference sequence). V trimming: 0 bases; J trimming: 1 base; junction bases outside the gene matches: 8. This CDR3 contains 17 residues. The CDR3 region has the DNA TGTGCCAGCAGCTTAGGGAGGGGGCGCGGAACGAACACTGAAGCTTTCTTT. Its protein is CASSLGRGRGTNTEAFF.

In regard to this clone: A read error is possible here, since a much larger clone lies one base away. The genes are TRBV6-4 and TRBJ1-2; TRBD1 agrees at 8 bases. V was clipped by 6 bases and J by 4 bases; unmatched bases: 4. Germline V gene sequence: CDR1 MRHNA, CDR2 SNTAGT. The CDR3 spans 13 residues. The CDR3 nucleotides read TGTGCCAGCAGCCGGGGACAGGTCTATGGCTACACCTTC. Translated: CASSRGQVYGYTF.

This chain connects TRBV18 to TRBJ1-5; possibly TRBD1 for D (6 bases). This CDR3 contains 14 residues. V lost 6 bases and J lost 7, with 16 bases in between. Germline lookup yields CDR1 KGHSH and CDR2 LQKENI. The CDR3 here is CASSIGGQDQPQHF. As DNA, the CDR3 is TGTGCCAGCTCCATAGGGGGGCAGGACCAGCCCCAGCATTTT.

This CDR3 reads CASSVEAGWRYGYTF. The CDR3 DNA is TGTGCCAGCAGTGTGGAGGCAGGTTGGAGATATGGCTACACCTTC. The chain employs TRBV6-4 and TRBJ1-2; D gene ambiguous. The CDR3 has 15 residues. Germline lookup yields CDR1 MRHNA and CDR2 SNTAGT. Trimming left V 4 bases short and J 5 bases short, with 17 bases between.

The V gene is TRBV19, the J gene TRBJ1-6; TRBD1 might be the D (6 bases). Per the germline V gene, CDR1 is LNHDA and CDR2 is SQIVND (reference sequence). This CDR3 region has 15 residues. V was shortened by 6 bases and J by 4 bases, with 13 bases between the two germline ends. CDR3 DNA sequence: TGTGCCAGTAGGAACGGACAGTTTTATAATTCACCCCTCCACTTT. It encodes CASRNGQFYNSPLHF.

This chain joins TRBV7-2 and TRBJ2-7, with a tentative D call TRBD2 (5 bases). The CDR3 contains 13 residues. Trimming cost V 7 bases and J 3 bases, with 13 bases left between them. Per germline, CDR1 SGHTA and CDR2 FQGNSA. DNA of the CDR3: TGTGCCAGCACCCCGGACTTATTCTACGAGCAGTACTTC. Encoded protein: CASTPDLFYEQYF.